What follows describes a single T cell receptor beta chain. Its antigen is not identified. This record comes from a study of cytomegalovirus exposure and HLA in healthy donors. Germline V CDR1 and CDR2: MNHNY, SVGAGI (reference sequence). The CDR3 contains 15 residues. After removal of 0 bases from V and 2 bases from J, the junction contained 3 bases not matched to a gene. Study-level points and caveats: Reportedly, fewer N-insertions than the approximately 700-donor mean appeared in an Asian-associated ancestry cluster in a later analysis. Cytomegalovirus status, reportedly, was diagnosed with high specificity and sensitivity by the classifier.

Researchers ran the PCR with 60 Vbeta and 13 Jbeta primers. The method was immunoSEQ multiplex PCR; TCRdb's version includes in-frame clones alone and lacks a portion of them. The repertoire holds 160,000 or so clones, with around three quarters as singletons. When sampled, the donors appeared nominally healthy, though they likely had unrecorded immune exposures. This receptor was taken from a man in his forties or fifties in good health and CMV-seronegative. This sequence joins TRBV6-6 and TRBJ2-7, with 8 bases that match TRBD2. The sample consisted of PBMCs. The CDR3 region is CASSYSLADTYEQYF. The CDR3 coding sequence is TGTGCCAGCAGTTACTCACTAGCGGATACCTACGAGCAGTACTTC.